This TCR beta chain was captured by sequencing in a study of identical twins. General study results and limits: Researchers caution that invariant MAIT and iNKT cells could partly confound zero-insertion analyses.

Every sampled donor was Caucasian and healthy. Germline values: CDR1 MNHEY, CDR2 SVGAGI. Trimming took 7 bases from V and 2 from J, leaving 20 bases between them. There are 17 residues in the CDR3. Each CDR3 protein is one row after TCRdb ran MiXCR on the 5' RACE reads. The sample holds under 250,000 distinct CDR3 sequences, roughly 7.5% seen once. Remarks on this clonotype: Its cognate antigen is unknown.

These data were also reused for a study on yellow fever vaccine responses in identical twins.

The J gene is TRBJ2-2, the V gene TRBV6-5; TRBD2 is a possible D gene (5 bases). The sequence derives from a woman aged 18-30 years in good health. Sequencing was carried out using memory (CD45RO+) T cells sorted from blood. The CDR3 DNA is TGTGCCAGCAATTTCATGGTCCCAGCGGCTAACACCGGGGAGCTGTTTTTT. This translates into CASNFMVPAANTGELFF.